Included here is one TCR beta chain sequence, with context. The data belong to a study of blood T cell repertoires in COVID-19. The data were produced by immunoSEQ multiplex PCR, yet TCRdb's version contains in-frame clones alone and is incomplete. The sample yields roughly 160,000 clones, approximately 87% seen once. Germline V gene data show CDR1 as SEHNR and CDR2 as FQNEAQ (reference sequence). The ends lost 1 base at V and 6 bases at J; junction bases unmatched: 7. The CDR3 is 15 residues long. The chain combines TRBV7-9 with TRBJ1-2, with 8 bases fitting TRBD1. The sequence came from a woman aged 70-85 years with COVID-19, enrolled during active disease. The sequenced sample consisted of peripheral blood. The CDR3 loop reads CASSLVIPTGDGYTF. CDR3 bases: TGTGCCAGCAGCTTAGTTATTCCGACAGGGGATGGCTACACCTTC. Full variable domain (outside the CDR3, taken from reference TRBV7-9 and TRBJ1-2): DTGVSQNPRHKITKRGQNVTFRCDPISEHNRLYWYRQTLGQGPEFLTYFQNEAQLEKSRLLSDRFSAERPKGSFSTLEIQRTEQGDSAMYLCASSLVIPTGDGYTFGSGTRLTVV.